The 8 T cell receptor beta chains listed next were all sequenced from one sample in a study of regulatory T cells in long-lasting Graves disease. Time point denoted: newly diagnosed GD, antithyroid drugs for less than 3 months. With RNA extracted from PBMCs as input, the TCR library was made. Researchers made TCR beta libraries by using iRepertoire HTBI primers and running Arm-PCR on CDR3 regions. TCRdb recomputed calls from the multiplex PCR reads with MiXCR, one row per CDR3 protein. The sample shows about 420,000 distinct CDR3 sequences, about 15% of them seen only once. These same records also appear under a second study, on T cells in Graves' hyperthyroidism and ophthalmopathy.

The sample consisted of peripheral blood mononuclear cells (PBMCs), taken at new diagnosis, from a patient treated with antithyroid drugs. All receptors come from a woman between 18 and 29 years old with Graves disease.

The chain uses TRBV11-2 and TRBJ2-2; D not resolved. V lost 3 bases and J 6 bases, leaving 17 bases between the germline ends. CDR1 is SGHAT, CDR2 FQNNGV, per germline. This CDR3 region has 16 residues. The DNA of the CDR3 is TGTGCCAGCAGCTTGGCCTCGGGTCTCTGGGCCGGGGAGCTGTTTTTT. Protein: CASSLASGLWAGELFF.

This clonotype came up a few times. V usage is TRBV12-3 or TRBV12-4 and J usage is TRBJ2-3; D ambiguous. The CDR3 has 14 amino acids. Trimming cost V 6 bases and J 4 bases, with 14 bases left between them. Here the CDR3 reads CASSRSTPADTQYF. The CDR3 nucleotides read TGTGCCAGCAGCAGATCGACACCGGCAGATACGCAGTATTTT.

The table lists this clonotype with many counts. The chain couples TRBV27 to TRBJ2-1; 8 nucleotides line up with TRBD2. Germline V gene lookup returns CDR1 MNHEY and CDR2 SMNVEV (reference sequence). The CDR3 length is 14 residues. V dropped 3 bases and J dropped 9; count of bases not matched to a gene: 7. As DNA, the CDR3 is TGTGCCAGCAGTTTCTCGCGGGAGGCTGTTGAGCAGTTCTTC. Its translation is CASSFSREAVEQFF.

This clonotype was seen ten or more times. This rearrangement joins TRBV3-1 to TRBJ2-5; no clear D gene. Per the germline V gene, CDR1 is LGHDT and CDR2 is YNNKEL (reference sequence). V gave up 1 base and J gave up 5 bases, with 14 bases separating them. The CDR3 consists of 15 residues. The DNA for the CDR3 is TGTGCCAGCAGCCAAGGAACTACAACTATGGAGACCCAGTACTTC. This gives the protein CASSQGTTTMETQYF.

This clonotype was counted ten times or more. The gene calls are TRBV6-1 and TRBJ2-1; 10 nucleotides line up with TRBD2. From germline, CDR1 is MNHNS and CDR2 SASEGT. The CDR3 consists of 15 residues. Losses at the gene ends were 4 bases for V and 9 bases for J; bases not matched to a gene: 9. CDR3 amino acids: CASSGSLAGASEQFF. The CDR3 bases are TGTGCCAGCAGTGGATCTCTAGCGGGAGCAAGTGAGCAGTTCTTC.

The genes are TRBV5-1 and TRBJ2-3; 12 bases are shared with TRBD1. J was trimmed by 5 bases and V by 4 bases; bases with no gene match: 11. The length of the CDR3 is 17 residues. Germline CDR1 and CDR2: SGHRS and YFSETQ. The CDR3 here is CASSEQGGQGAGDTQYF. CDR3 DNA: TGCGCCAGCAGCGAACAAGGGGGACAGGGGGCGGGAGATACGCAGTATTTT.

J is TRBJ2-3 and V is TRBV7-2; the D call may be TRBD1 or TRBD2 (5 bases each). CDR1 and CDR2 (germline): SGHTA, FQGNSA. V lost 2 bases and J lost 6, with 18 bases in between. The CDR3 consists of 16 residues. The CDR3 sequence is CASSLYDFFGTDTQYF. The CDR3 nucleotides read TGTGCCAGCAGCTTATACGACTTTTTCGGGACGGATACGCAGTATTTT.

This clonotype was recorded at least ten times. The chain is built from TRBV30 and TRBJ2-1; D gene uncertain. The V gene's germline CDR1 is GTSNPN and CDR2 SVGIG (reference sequence). Trimming removed 3 bases from V and 5 bases from J, with 5 bases in between. This CDR3 contains 11 residues. In nucleotides, the CDR3 is TGTGCCTGGAGAGGGCACAATGAGCAGTTCTTC. Translated: CAWRGHNEQFF.